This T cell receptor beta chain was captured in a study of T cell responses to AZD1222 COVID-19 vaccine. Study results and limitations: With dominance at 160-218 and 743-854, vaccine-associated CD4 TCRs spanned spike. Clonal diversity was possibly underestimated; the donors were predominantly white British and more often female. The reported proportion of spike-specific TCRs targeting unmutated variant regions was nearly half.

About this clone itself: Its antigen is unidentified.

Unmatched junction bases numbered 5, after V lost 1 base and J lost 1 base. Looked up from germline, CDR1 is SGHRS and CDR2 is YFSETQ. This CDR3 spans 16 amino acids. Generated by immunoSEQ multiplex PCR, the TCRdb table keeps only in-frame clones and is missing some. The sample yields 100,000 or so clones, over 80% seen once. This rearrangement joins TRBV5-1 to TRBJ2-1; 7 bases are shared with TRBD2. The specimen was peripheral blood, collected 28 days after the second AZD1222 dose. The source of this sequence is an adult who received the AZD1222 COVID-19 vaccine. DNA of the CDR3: TGCGCCAGCAGCTTGCCAGCGGGGCTTTCCTACAATGAGCAGTTCTTC. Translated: CASSLPAGLSYNEQFF.